The 13 T cell receptor beta chains reported below all come from one sample, sequenced in a study of blood T cell repertoires in COVID-19 (dated by TCRdb to 2019 to 2021). The protocol used for the library was the immunoSEQ multiplex PCR assay. TCRdb provides this immuneACCESS table in a form limited to in-frame rearrangements. Some clones are lacking; in checked studies, under half of them reflect an unresolved V gene, and why the rest are absent is not known. The sample records 120,000 or so clones, roughly 90% of which are singletons. 7.9% of the sample is taken by the ten largest. Specimen: peripheral blood. All receptors come from a man aged 65-85 years who had recovered from COVID-19.

J is TRBJ2-1 and V is TRBV19; 10 bases are a match to TRBD2. V trimming: 1 base; J trimming: 9 bases; junction bases outside the gene matches: 9. The CDR3 has 16 residues. Germline V gives CDR1 LNHDA, CDR2 SQIVND (reference sequence). The CDR3 sequence: CASSIVTAGGPGEQFF. Here the CDR3 DNA reads TGTGCCAGTAGTATAGTCACAGCGGGAGGGCCGGGTGAGCAGTTCTTC.

This chain links TRBV18 with TRBJ1-1; TRBD1 aligns across 8 bases. The germline V gene has CDR1 KGHSH and CDR2 LQKENI. The J segment lost 3 bases and the V segment lost 3 bases, leaving 9 bases of the junction unmatched. CDR3 length equals 16 residues. DNA for the CDR3: TGTGCCAGCTCACCCTTACAGGGGGGGGAGGACACTGAAGCTTTCTTT. It is translated as CASSPLQGGEDTEAFF.

This chain links TRBV9 with TRBJ1-2; 7 nucleotides agree with TRBD1. This CDR3 is built from 20 residues. With V trimmed by 4 bases and J by 0 bases, 21 bases remained unmatched. CDR1 SGDLS and CDR2 YYNGEE come from the germline V gene. CDR3 in DNA: TGTGCCAGCAGCCCTTCACAGGGGAAACCACCATCCCTCACTAACTATGGCTACACCTTC. It is translated as CASSPSQGKPPSLTNYGYTF.

The chain combines TRBV5-1 with TRBJ2-3; 7 nucleotides agree with TRBD2. The trim removed 0 bases at V and 4 bases at J, leaving 2 bases unmatched. Germline V gives CDR1 SGHRS, CDR2 YFSETQ. This CDR3 has 14 residues. The CDR3 sequence: CASSLVAGADTQYF. In DNA form, the CDR3 reads TGCGCCAGCAGCTTGGTTGCGGGAGCAGATACGCAGTATTTT.

The rearrangement links TRBV28 to TRBJ2-6, with 9 bases lining up with TRBD1. The CDR3 covers 17 residues. After removal of 5 bases from V and 0 bases from J, the junction contained 5 bases not matched to a gene. CDR1 is MDHEN, CDR2 SYDVKM, per germline. This CDR3 reads CASSPPGQGSGANVLTF. The DNA for the CDR3 is TGTGCCAGCAGTCCACCGGGACAGGGCTCTGGGGCCAACGTCCTGACTTTC.

This chain links TRBV19 with TRBJ2-3; D not certain. V shed 3 bases and J shed 5 bases, with 12 bases lying between them. This CDR3 contains 14 residues. Germline CDR1 and CDR2: LNHDA and SQIVND (reference sequence). CDR3 sequence: CASSIVPSRDTQYF. The CDR3 nucleotides read TGTGCCAGTAGTATTGTCCCTTCGCGAGATACGCAGTATTTT.

The rearrangement uses TRBV5-4 and TRBJ2-3, with TRBD2 matching 10 bases. The ends lost 4 bases at V and 9 bases at J; junction bases unmatched: 17. Germline CDR1 and CDR2: SGHNT and YYREEE (reference sequence). The CDR3 is 17 residues long. CDR3 sequence: CASSTDSGRLLSETQYF. In nucleotides, the CDR3 is TGTGCCAGCAGCACCGATAGCGGGAGGCTCCTTTCGGAAACGCAGTATTTT.

The chain is built from TRBV13 and TRBJ1-6, with 7 bases aligning to TRBD1. The ends lost 6 bases at V and 7 bases at J; junction bases unmatched: 6. CDR1 is PRHDT, CDR2 FYEKMQ, per germline (reference sequence). The length of the CDR3 is 14 residues. The CDR3 region is CASRHDRVNSPLHF. CDR3 DNA: TGTGCCAGCAGGCACGACAGGGTAAATTCACCCCTCCACTTT.

V usage is TRBV6-2 or TRBV6-3 and J usage is TRBJ2-5; D uncertain. Trimming stripped 5 bases from V and 6 bases from J, with 25 bases between. The CDR3 contains 17 residues. The germline CDR1 and CDR2 sequences are MNHEY and SVGEGT. CDR3 sequence: CASSPSAPRSRRQTQYF. DNA for the CDR3: TGTGCCAGCAGTCCATCCGCCCCCCGTAGTAGGCGGCAGACCCAGTACTTC.

The rearrangement links TRBV3-1 (or the pseudogene TRBV3-2) to TRBJ2-4; D unresolved. The CDR3 length is 12 residues. Trimming stripped 1 base from V and 5 bases from J, with 3 bases between. Per germline, CDR1 LGHDT and CDR2 YNNKEL (reference sequence). CDR3: CASSQAENIQYF. The CDR3 DNA reads as TGTGCCAGCAGCCAAGCAGAAAACATTCAGTACTTC.

The rearrangement joins TRBV29-1 to TRBJ2-7; TRBD2 aligns across 7 bases. CDR1 is SQVTM and CDR2 is ANQGSEA in the germline V gene. The CDR3 runs 13 residues. V lost 6 bases, J lost 2 bases, and 7 bases stayed unmatched. The CDR3 region has the DNA TGCAGCGTAATGGATGCGGGGGCCTACGAGCAGTACTTC. Its translation is CSVMDAGAYEQYF.

The gene calls are TRBV28 and TRBJ1-5; 11 bases align to TRBD1. Germline V lookup: CDR1 MDHEN, CDR2 SYDVKM. This CDR3 has 15 residues. V was clipped by 6 bases and J by 4 bases; unmatched bases: 5. The CDR3: CASSGTGGYNQPQHF. The DNA for the CDR3 is TGTGCCAGCAGCGGGACAGGGGGTTATAATCAGCCCCAGCATTTT.

The V and J genes are TRBV9 and TRBJ2-1, with D possibly being TRBD1 (6 bases). The V and J ends lost 0 bases and 9 bases respectively, with 13 bases between them. This CDR3 is built from 14 residues. Germline assignment: CDR1 SGDLS and CDR2 YYNGEE. The CDR3 loop is CASSVVVGAVEQFF. The CDR3 DNA follows: TGTGCCAGCAGCGTAGTGGTGGGGGCGGTTGAGCAGTTCTTC.